Sequencing of this TCR beta chain was carried out in a study of blood T cell repertoires in COVID-19. Background on the study: From the United States, Italy and Spain came samples of acute and convalescent COVID-19. T cells, B-cell-depleted T cells, or PBMCs supplied cDNA or gDNA.

Per the germline V gene, CDR1 is SGHAT and CDR2 is FQNNGV. V was pared by 5 bases and J by 3 bases, with 5 bases of the junction left unmatched. The CDR3 contains 15 residues. The assay was immunoSEQ multiplex PCR, and TCRdb's table has in-frame clones only and misses some. The sample shows 450,000 or so clones, roughly 90% of them seen only once. The chain employs TRBV11-2 and TRBJ2-1, with 9 bases identical to TRBD1. Sequencing was performed on peripheral blood. The receptor's source is a man younger than 35 with COVID-19, enrolled during active disease. CDR3 residues: CASSTGTGLYNEQFF. Here the CDR3 DNA reads TGTGCCAGCAGCACCGGGACAGGGCTCTACAATGAGCAGTTCTTC.